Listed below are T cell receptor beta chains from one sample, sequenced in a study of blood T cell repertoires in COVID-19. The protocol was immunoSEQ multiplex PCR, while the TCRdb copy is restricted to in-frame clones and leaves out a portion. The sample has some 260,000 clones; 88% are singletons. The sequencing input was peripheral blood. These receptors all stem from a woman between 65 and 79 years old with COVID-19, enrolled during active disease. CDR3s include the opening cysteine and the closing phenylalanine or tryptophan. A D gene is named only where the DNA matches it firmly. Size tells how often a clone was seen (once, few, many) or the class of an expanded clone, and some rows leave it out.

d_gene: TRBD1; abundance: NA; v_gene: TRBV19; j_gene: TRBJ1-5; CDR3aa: CASTASTGGDQPQHF; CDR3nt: TGTGCCAGTACTGCCTCGACAGGGGGCGATCAGCCCCAGCATTTT
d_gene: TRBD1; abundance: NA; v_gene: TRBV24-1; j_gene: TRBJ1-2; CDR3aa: CATSDRQGGNYGYTF; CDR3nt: TGTGCCACCAGTGATCGACAGGGTGGAAACTATGGCTACACCTTC
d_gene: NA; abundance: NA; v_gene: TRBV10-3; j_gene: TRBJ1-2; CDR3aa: CATWAADTNYGYTF; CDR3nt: TGTGCCACATGGGCAGCGGATACTAACTATGGCTACACCTTC
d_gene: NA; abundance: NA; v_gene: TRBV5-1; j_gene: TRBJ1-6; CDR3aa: CASSTYNSPLHF; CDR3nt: TGCGCCAGCAGCACTTATAATTCACCCCTCCACTTT
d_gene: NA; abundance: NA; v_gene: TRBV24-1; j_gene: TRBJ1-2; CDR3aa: CATSDYRDYGYTF; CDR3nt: TGTGCCACCAGTGATTACAGAGACTATGGCTACACCTTC
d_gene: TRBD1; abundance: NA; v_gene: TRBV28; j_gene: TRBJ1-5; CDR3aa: CASSIYPGQLNQPQHF; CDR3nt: TGTGCCAGCAGTATTTACCCGGGACAGCTAAATCAGCCCCAGCATTTT
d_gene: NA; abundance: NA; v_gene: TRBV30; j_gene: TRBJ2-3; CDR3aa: CAWSLKGADTQYF; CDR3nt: TGTGCCTGGAGTCTAAAGGGGGCAGATACGCAGTATTTT
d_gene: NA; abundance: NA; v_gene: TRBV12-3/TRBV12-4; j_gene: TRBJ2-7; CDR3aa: CASRPTRPGEQYF; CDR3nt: TGTGCCAGCAGACCGACTAGACCAGGCGAGCAGTACTTC
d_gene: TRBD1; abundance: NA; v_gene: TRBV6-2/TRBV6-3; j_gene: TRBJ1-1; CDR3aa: CASSDRVLDTEAFF; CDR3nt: TGTGCCAGCAGCGACAGGGTTTTGGACACTGAAGCTTTCTTT
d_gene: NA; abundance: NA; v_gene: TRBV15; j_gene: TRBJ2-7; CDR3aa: CATSTGQWGYEQYF; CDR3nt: TGTGCCACCAGCACAGGACAGTGGGGATACGAGCAGTACTTC
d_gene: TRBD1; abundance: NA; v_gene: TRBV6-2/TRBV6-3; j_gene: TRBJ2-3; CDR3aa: CASSYRMTGPLGDTQYF; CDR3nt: TGTGCCAGCAGTTACCGCATGACAGGGCCCCTAGGGGATACGCAGTATTTT
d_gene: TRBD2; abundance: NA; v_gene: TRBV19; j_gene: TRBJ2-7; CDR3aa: CASSIGAGGPYEQYF; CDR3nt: TGTGCCAGTAGTATCGGGGCGGGAGGGCCCTACGAGCAGTACTTC
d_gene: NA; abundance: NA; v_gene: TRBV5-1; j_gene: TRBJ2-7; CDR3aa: CASSQQTTAYEQYF; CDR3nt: TGCGCCAGCAGCCAACAGACGACAGCTTACGAGCAGTACTTC
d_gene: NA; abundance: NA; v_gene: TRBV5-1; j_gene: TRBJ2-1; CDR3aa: CASSATSSPAYNEQFF; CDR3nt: TGCGCCAGCAGCGCGACTAGTTCTCCCGCCTACAATGAGCAGTTCTTC
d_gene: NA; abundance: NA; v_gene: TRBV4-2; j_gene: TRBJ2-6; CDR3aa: CASSQSSDSGANVLTF; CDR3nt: TGTGCCAGCAGCCAGAGTAGTGACTCTGGGGCCAACGTCCTGACTTTC
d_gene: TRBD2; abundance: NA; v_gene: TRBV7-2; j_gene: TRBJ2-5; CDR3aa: CASSPLLAGGQETQYF; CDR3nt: TGTGCCAGCAGCCCATTACTAGCGGGAGGGCAAGAGACCCAGTACTTC
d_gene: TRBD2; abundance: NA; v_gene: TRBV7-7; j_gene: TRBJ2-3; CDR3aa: CASSYSGRSDTQYF; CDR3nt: TGTGCTAGCAGCTATAGCGGGAGATCAGATACGCAGTATTTT
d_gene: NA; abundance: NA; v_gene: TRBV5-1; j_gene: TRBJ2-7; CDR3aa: CASSFGHIGSYEQYF; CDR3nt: TGCGCCAGCAGCTTCGGACATATTGGCTCCTACGAGCAGTACTTC
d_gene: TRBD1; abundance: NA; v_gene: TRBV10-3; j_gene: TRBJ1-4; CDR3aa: CAIRDRATNEKLFF; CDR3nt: TGTGCCATCAGAGACAGGGCGACTAATGAAAAACTGTTTTTT
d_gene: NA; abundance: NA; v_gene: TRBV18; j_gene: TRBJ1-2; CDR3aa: CASSPGEDYGYTF; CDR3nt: TGTGCCAGCTCACCCGGAGAGGACTATGGCTACACCTTC
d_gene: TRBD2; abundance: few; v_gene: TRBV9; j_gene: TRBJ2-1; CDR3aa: CASSVGGTSGYYEQFF; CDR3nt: TGTGCCAGCAGCGTAGGGGGGACTAGCGGGTACTATGAGCAGTTCTTC
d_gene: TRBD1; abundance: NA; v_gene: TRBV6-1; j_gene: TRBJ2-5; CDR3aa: CASSESQGKETQYF; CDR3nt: TGTGCCAGCAGTGAATCACAGGGGAAAGAGACCCAGTACTTC
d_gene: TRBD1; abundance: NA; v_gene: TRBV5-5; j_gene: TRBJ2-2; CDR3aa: CASSSSGGANTGELFF; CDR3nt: TGTGCCAGCAGCTCCTCAGGGGGCGCGAACACCGGGGAGCTGTTTTTT
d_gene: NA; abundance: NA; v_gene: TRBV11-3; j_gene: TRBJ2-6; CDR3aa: CASSPDSSGANVLTF; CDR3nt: TGTGCCAGCAGTCCAGACAGCTCTGGGGCCAACGTCCTGACTTTC
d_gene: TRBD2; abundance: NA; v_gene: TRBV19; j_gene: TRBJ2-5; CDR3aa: CASSVGLAGGVVETQYF; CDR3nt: TGTGCCAGTAGTGTTGGACTAGCGGGAGGAGTCGTGGAGACCCAGTACTTC
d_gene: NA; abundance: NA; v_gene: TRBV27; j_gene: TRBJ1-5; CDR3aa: CASSKKGEQPQHF; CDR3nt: TGTGCCAGCAGTAAAAAGGGGGAACAGCCCCAGCATTTT
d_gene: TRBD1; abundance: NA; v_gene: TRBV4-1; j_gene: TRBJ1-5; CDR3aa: CASSHPPGTGDGQPQHF; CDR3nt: TGCGCCAGCAGCCACCCCCCGGGGACAGGGGACGGGCAGCCCCAGCATTTT
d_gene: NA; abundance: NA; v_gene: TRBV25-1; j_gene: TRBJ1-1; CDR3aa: CASTLQGGTEAFF; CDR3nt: TGTGCCAGCACCCTTCAGGGAGGTACTGAAGCTTTCTTT
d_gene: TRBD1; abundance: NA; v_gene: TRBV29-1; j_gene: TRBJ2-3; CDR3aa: CSAGQGVSTDTQYF; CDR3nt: TGCAGCGCGGGACAGGGCGTTAGCACAGATACGCAGTATTTT
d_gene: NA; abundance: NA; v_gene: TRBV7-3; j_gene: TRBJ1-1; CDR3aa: CASSLTAATEAFF; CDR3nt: TGTGCCAGCAGCTTAACAGCGGCGACTGAAGCTTTCTTT
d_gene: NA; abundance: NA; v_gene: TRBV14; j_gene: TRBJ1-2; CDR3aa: CASSQDRGIVGYTF; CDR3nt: TGTGCCAGCAGCCAAGATCGAGGGATTGTAGGCTACACCTTC
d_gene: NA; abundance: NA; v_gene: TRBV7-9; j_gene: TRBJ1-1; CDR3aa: CASSIRQNTEAFF; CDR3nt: TGTGCCAGCAGCATCCGACAGAACACTGAAGCTTTCTTT
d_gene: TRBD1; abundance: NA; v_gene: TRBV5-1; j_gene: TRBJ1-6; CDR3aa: CASSFTGDNSPLHF; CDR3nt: TGCGCCAGCAGCTTCACAGGGGACAATTCACCCCTCCACTTT
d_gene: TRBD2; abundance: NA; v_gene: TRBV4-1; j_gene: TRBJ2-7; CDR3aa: CASGNGEGSYEQYF; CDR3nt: TGCGCCAGCGGGAATGGGGAGGGATCTTACGAGCAGTACTTC
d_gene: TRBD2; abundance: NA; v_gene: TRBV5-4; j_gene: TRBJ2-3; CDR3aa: CASSLAGGSTDTQYF; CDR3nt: TGTGCCAGCAGCCTAGCGGGAGGGAGCACAGATACGCAGTATTTT
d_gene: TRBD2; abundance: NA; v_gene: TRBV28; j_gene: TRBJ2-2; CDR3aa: CASSLILLAENTGELFF; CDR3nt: TGTGCCAGCAGTTTAATTCTGCTAGCGGAGAACACCGGGGAGCTGTTTTTT
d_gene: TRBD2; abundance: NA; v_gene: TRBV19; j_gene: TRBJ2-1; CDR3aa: CASTQAGYSYNEQFF; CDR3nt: TGTGCCAGTACCCAAGCGGGGTACTCCTACAATGAGCAGTTCTTC
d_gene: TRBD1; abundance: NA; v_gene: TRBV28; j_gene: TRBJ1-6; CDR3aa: CASSPGDRRRSPLHF; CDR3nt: TGTGCCAGCAGCCCTGGGGACAGAAGACGATCACCCCTCCACTTT
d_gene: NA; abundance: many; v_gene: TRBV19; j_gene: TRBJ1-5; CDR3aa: CASSMYRSNQPQHF; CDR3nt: TGTGCCAGTAGTATGTACAGGAGCAATCAGCCCCAGCATTTT
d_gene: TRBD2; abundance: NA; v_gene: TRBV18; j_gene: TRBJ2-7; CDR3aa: CASSPASGTYEQYF; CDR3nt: TGTGCCAGCTCACCGGCTAGCGGGACCTACGAGCAGTACTTC
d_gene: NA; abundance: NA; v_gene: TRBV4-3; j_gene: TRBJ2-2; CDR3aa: CASSHALTRMNTGELFF; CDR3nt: TGCGCCAGCAGCCACGCCCTTACTAGGATGAACACCGGGGAGCTGTTTTTT
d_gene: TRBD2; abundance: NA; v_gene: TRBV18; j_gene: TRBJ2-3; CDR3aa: CASSPGTSGTDTQYF; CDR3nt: TGTGCCAGCTCCCCCGGGACTAGCGGCACAGATACGCAGTATTTT